This T cell receptor beta chain was documented in a study of identical twins. Study conclusions and caveats: Excess twin sharing in beta out-of-frame sequences was weaker.

All donors were healthy, and all were Caucasian. MiXCR, run by TCRdb on the 5' RACE reads, gives a single entry per CDR3 protein. The sample yields fewer than 900,000 distinct CDR3 sequences, 18% seen once. This clonotype turned up a few times. Its matching antigen is unknown. The same data also contributed to another study, on T cells expressing NK-cell markers. That source reports: Repertoires of TCR beta were obtained from T cells sorted as CD3+CD56+NKG2C+, CD3+CD56+NKG2C- and CD3+CD56-NKG2C+.

This TCR derives from a woman aged 18-29 years in good health. Sequencing input: PBMCs.

CDR3 protein: CASSVSGGAGDEQFF. The CDR3 DNA is TGTGCCAGCAGCGTTAGCGGGGGGGCAGGCGATGAGCAGTTCTTC. This rearrangement joins TRBV9 to TRBJ2-1; 11 nucleotides match TRBD2. With V trimmed by 2 bases and J by 8 bases, 6 bases remained unmatched. The length of the CDR3 is 15 residues. Germline values: CDR1 SGDLS, CDR2 YYNGEE.